This TCR beta chain derives from a study of T cell changes during pregnancy in multiple sclerosis. Germline values: CDR1 SGDLS, CDR2 YYNGEE. The CDR3 length is 18 residues. Trimming at V came to 3 bases and at J to 6 bases, leaving 13 bases not matched to a gene. Repertoires were generated with immunoSEQ multiplex PCR, while TCRdb's copy carries only in-frame clones and drops some. The sample holds some 69,000 clones, about 92% seen once. This clone was recorded once. The sequence came from a female donor in good health, enrolled as a control in a pregnancy study. The chain recombines TRBV9 with TRBJ2-2, with TRBD2 identical over 11 bases. The source material was peripheral blood, sampled in the second trimester of pregnancy. The CDR3 DNA is TGTGCCAGCAGCGGTCTTTCGTTTGGTAGCGGGGGGGCCGGGGAGCTGTTTTTT. Its translation: CASSGLSFGSGGAGELFF.